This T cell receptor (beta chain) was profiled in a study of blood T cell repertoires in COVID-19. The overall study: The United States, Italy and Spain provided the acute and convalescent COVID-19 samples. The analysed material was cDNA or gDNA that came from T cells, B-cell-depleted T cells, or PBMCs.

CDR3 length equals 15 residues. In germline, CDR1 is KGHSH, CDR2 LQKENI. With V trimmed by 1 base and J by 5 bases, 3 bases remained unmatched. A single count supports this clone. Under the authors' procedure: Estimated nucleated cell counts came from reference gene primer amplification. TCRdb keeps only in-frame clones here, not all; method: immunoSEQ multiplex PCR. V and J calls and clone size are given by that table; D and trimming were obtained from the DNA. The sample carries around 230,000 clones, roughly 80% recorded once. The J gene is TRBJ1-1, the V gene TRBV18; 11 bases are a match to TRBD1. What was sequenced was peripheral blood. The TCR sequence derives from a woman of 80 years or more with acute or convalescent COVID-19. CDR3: CASSPRTGGGTEAFF. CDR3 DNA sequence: TGTGCCAGCTCACCACGGACAGGGGGCGGGACTGAAGCTTTCTTT. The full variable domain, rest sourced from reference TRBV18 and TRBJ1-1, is NAGVMQNPRHLVRRRGQEARLRCSPMKGHSHVYWYRQLPEEGLKFMVYLQKENIIDESGMPKERFSAEFPKEGPSILRIQQVVRGDSAAYFCASSPRTGGGTEAFFGQGTRLTVV.